One and the same sample provided the 32 T cell receptor beta chains below, sequenced in a study of blood T cell repertoires in COVID-19. Generated by immunoSEQ multiplex PCR, the TCRdb table keeps only in-frame clones and is missing some. The sample shows about 90,000 clones, 85% to 95% of them seen only once. Material: peripheral blood. The receptors were sampled from a woman aged 55-75 years with active COVID-19.

The chain recombines TRBV16 with TRBJ1-5; 8 bases align to TRBD1. From germline, CDR1 is KGHSY and CDR2 FQNENV. Trimming took 4 bases from V and 4 from J; bases not matched to a gene: 6. This CDR3 comprises 15 residues. This CDR3 reads CASSPQGAINQPQHF. CDR3 nucleotides: TGTGCCAGCAGCCCCCAGGGGGCAATAAATCAGCCCCAGCATTTT.

In its sample, this clone was seen once. This chain connects TRBV24-1 to TRBJ2-3, with 8 bases identical to TRBD2. This CDR3 is built from 19 residues. Germline assignment: CDR1 KGHDR and CDR2 SFDVKD. The junction had 20 bases not matched to a gene; V was cut back by 5 bases and J by 5 bases. CDR3 residues: CATSVTSGTRLSQGDTQYF. The CDR3 DNA reads TGTGCCACCAGTGTGACTTCCGGGACTAGATTATCCCAGGGAGATACGCAGTATTTT.

Turning to this clone: In the same sample, other DNA sequences code for this CDR3. This chain joins TRBV9 and TRBJ2-3; D perhaps matches TRBD2 (6 bases). Germline assignment: CDR1 SGDLS and CDR2 YYNGEE. The CDR3 contains 13 residues. The V end was cut by 2 bases, the J end by 3 bases, with 7 bases between. For the CDR3, the DNA is TGTGCCAGCAGCGTCGGGGGTACAGATACGCAGTATTTT. This encodes CASSVGGTDTQYF.

V is TRBV7-9 and J is TRBJ2-3; 9 bases fit TRBD2. CDR3 length: 17 amino acids. The germline CDR1 and CDR2 sequences are SEHNR and FQNEAQ (reference sequence). The trim removed 3 bases at V and 5 bases at J, leaving 12 bases unmatched. CDR3 protein: CASSFGALAGTRDTQYF. The CDR3 DNA follows: TGTGCCAGCAGCTTCGGCGCACTAGCGGGCACCCGAGATACGCAGTATTTT.

The chain employs TRBV11-3 and TRBJ2-5; D is possibly TRBD1 (6 bases). CDR3 size: 14 residues. Trimming removed 4 bases at V and 5 bases at J, with 14 bases between. Germline CDR1 reads SGHNT; CDR2 reads YENEEA. DNA for the CDR3: TGTGCCAGCAGCTGGGGGACAAGGGGGGAGACCCAGTACTTC. Its protein product is CASSWGTRGETQYF.

V gene TRBV7-2 combines with J gene TRBJ1-1; D ambiguous. Trimming removed 5 bases from V and 0 bases from J, with 13 bases in between. Germline V gene lookup returns CDR1 SGHTA and CDR2 FQGNSA. There are 15 residues in the CDR3. The chain's CDR3 is CASSAASGMNTEAFF. The CDR3 DNA reads TGTGCCAGCAGCGCAGCCAGCGGCATGAACACTGAAGCTTTCTTT.

The chain couples TRBV3-1 (or the pseudogene TRBV3-2) to TRBJ2-1; 7 nucleotides agree with TRBD2. The CDR3 length is 15 residues. The V segment lost 4 bases and the J segment 4 bases; nucleotides outside the gene matches: 7. From germline, CDR1 is LGHDT and CDR2 YNNKEL (reference sequence). DNA of the CDR3: TGTGCCAGCAGCCCCTCGGGCGGGGGATACAATGAGCAGTTCTTC. Residues: CASSPSGGGYNEQFF.

This chain connects TRBV5-1 to TRBJ1-5; possibly TRBD1 for D (5 bases). The V gene's germline CDR1 is SGHRS and CDR2 YFSETQ. V lost 1 base to trimming and J lost 0 bases, with 8 bases between them. This CDR3 spans 15 amino acids. CDR3 protein: CASSLTGYSNQPQHF. Here the CDR3 DNA reads TGCGCCAGCAGCTTGACAGGCTATAGCAATCAGCCCCAGCATTTT.

The chain is built from TRBV27 and TRBJ2-5, with D possibly TRBD1 on 5 matching bases. Per germline, CDR1 MNHEY and CDR2 SMNVEV (reference sequence). This CDR3 spans 15 amino acids. V was shortened by 5 bases and J by 2 bases, with 15 bases between the two germline ends. CDR3 region: CASSRVGTGQETQYF. As DNA, the CDR3 is TGTGCCAGCAGTCGAGTTGGTACAGGACAAGAGACCCAGTACTTC.

The chain recombines TRBV9 with TRBJ2-5; maybe TRBD1 (6 bases). Trimming pared 4 bases from V and 2 bases from J, leaving 15 bases between. CDR3 size: 15 residues. Germline V gives CDR1 SGDLS, CDR2 YYNGEE. Here the CDR3 reads CASSFTTGAQETQYF. The CDR3 DNA sequence: TGTGCCAGCAGCTTTACGACAGGCGCTCAAGAGACCCAGTACTTC.

The chain combines TRBV6-1 with TRBJ1-1, with a tentative D call TRBD1 (6 bases). The CDR3 totals 15 residues. Germline values: CDR1 MNHNS, CDR2 SASEGT. Trimming cost V 1 base and J 0 bases, with 9 bases left between them. In nucleotides, the CDR3 is TGTGCCAGCAGTGAAGAGGGGGGGTTGAACACTGAAGCTTTCTTT. It codes for CASSEEGGLNTEAFF.

In regard to this clone: At one of its ends the junction is not consistent with the germline gene, which may arise from a read error. The chain carries TRBV5-4 and TRBJ1-2; TRBD1 aligns across 8 bases. The V gene's germline CDR1 is SGHNT and CDR2 YYREEE (reference sequence). This CDR3 contains 17 residues. The CDR3 here is CASSPRSGGAGHSGCTF. The CDR3 DNA sequence: TGTGCCAGCAGCCCCCGATCAGGGGGCGCGGGCCACTCAGGCTGCACCTTC.

The V call is TRBV10-3, the J call TRBJ2-2, with a tentative D call TRBD1 (5 bases). CDR1 ENHRY and CDR2 SYGVKD come from the germline V gene. The V and J ends lost 10 bases and 3 bases respectively, with 12 bases between them. CDR3 length: 13 amino acids. The CDR3 region has the DNA TGTGCCACCCAGGGTGTCGACACCGGGGAGCTGTTTTTT. Encoded protein: CATQGVDTGELFF.

The chain carries TRBV2 and TRBJ1-5; D is unclear. V was shortened by 2 bases and J by 3 bases, with 11 bases between the two germline ends. The germline V gene has CDR1 SNHLY and CDR2 FYNNEI. The CDR3 contains 15 residues. The CDR3 coding sequence is TGTGCCAGCAGTGAACTTAGAGGAGTCAATCAGCCCCAGCATTTT. Protein: CASSELRGVNQPQHF.

J is TRBJ1-2 and V is TRBV27; D is unclear. With 5 bases removed from V and 6 bases from J, the gap between germline ends came to 13 bases. Germline V gene data show CDR1 as MNHEY and CDR2 as SMNVEV (reference sequence). The CDR3 sequence is 13 residues long. The CDR3 reads CASSVGGLNGYTF. Written as DNA, the CDR3 is TGTGCCAGCAGTGTAGGAGGGTTGAATGGCTACACCTTC.

The chain combines TRBV6-6 with TRBJ2-5, with a tentative D call TRBD1 (6 bases). V shed 7 bases and J shed 3 bases, with 12 bases lying between them. Germline V gene lookup returns CDR1 MNHNY and CDR2 SVGAGI (reference sequence). The CDR3 is made up of 13 amino acids. CDR3 protein: CASKGGSEETQYF. CDR3 in DNA: TGTGCCAGCAAAGGGGGTTCCGAAGAGACCCAGTACTTC.

The chain couples TRBV7-9 to TRBJ1-2, with 7 bases aligning to TRBD1. The CDR3 spans 14 residues. J was trimmed by 4 bases and V by 6 bases; bases with no gene match: 8. Germline CDR1 is SEHNR and CDR2 is FQNEAQ (reference sequence). This chain's CDR3 is CASSMAHRGYGYTF. DNA of the CDR3: TGTGCCAGCAGTATGGCGCACAGGGGCTATGGCTACACCTTC.

This chain joins TRBV5-1 and TRBJ1-4; D gene unclear. Germline loops: CDR1 SGHRS, CDR2 YFSETQ. Trimming stripped 4 bases from V and 0 bases from J, with 7 bases between. The CDR3 totals 14 residues. The DNA of the CDR3 is TGCGCCAGCAGCCGAGGGACAACTAATGAAAAACTGTTTTTT. Encoded protein: CASSRGTTNEKLFF. The full variable domain, rest sourced from reference TRBV5-1 and TRBJ1-4, is KAGVTQTPRYLIKTRGQQVTLSCSPISGHRSVSWYQQTPGQGLQFLFEYFSETQRNKGNFPGRFSGRQFSNSRSEMNVSTLELGDSALYLCASSRGTTNEKLFFGSGTQLSVL.

This chain uses TRBV5-1 with TRBJ2-3; TRBD2 matches 7 bases. The CDR3 is 14 residues long. V was clipped by 4 bases and J by 0 bases; unmatched bases: 2. Germline V gene data show CDR1 as SGHRS and CDR2 as YFSETQ. CDR3 sequence (DNA): TGCGCCAGCAGCGGGGGGGGAAGCACAGATACGCAGTATTTT. Its protein product is CASSGGGSTDTQYF.

This chain connects TRBV29-1 to TRBJ2-1; the D is unclear. V lost 3 bases, J lost 4 bases, and 7 bases lay in between. Germline V gives CDR1 SQVTM, CDR2 ANQGSEA. The CDR3 has 12 amino acids. CDR3 sequence (DNA): TGCAGCGTTGACCGTTCTTACAATGAGCAGTTCTTC. It yields the protein CSVDRSYNEQFF.

This clone was seen only once. The rearrangement uses TRBV5-1 and TRBJ2-7; a weak D match, TRBD1 (6 bases). Germline loops: CDR1 SGHRS, CDR2 YFSETQ. Trimming cost V 4 bases and J 2 bases, with 16 bases left between them. This CDR3 has 15 amino acids. The CDR3 sequence is CASSAAGTNAYEQYF. In DNA, the CDR3 is TGCGCCAGCAGCGCCGCCGGGACAAACGCCTACGAGCAGTACTTC.

The chain carries TRBV25-1 and TRBJ1-1; D remains ambiguous. V lost 1 base and J lost 0, with 9 bases in between. This CDR3 comprises 15 residues. Germline loops: CDR1 MGHDK, CDR2 SYGVNS. Here the CDR3 reads CASSELLALNTEAFF. DNA for the CDR3: TGTGCCAGCAGTGAATTGTTGGCTTTGAACACTGAAGCTTTCTTT.

This clone was seen just once. The chain uses TRBV14 and TRBJ2-1; 15 nucleotides align to TRBD2. Germline V gene lookup returns CDR1 SGHDN and CDR2 FVKESK. Trimming at V came to 4 bases and at J to 2 bases, leaving 0 bases not matched to a gene. The CDR3 has 16 residues. CDR3 region: CASSRTSGRAYNEQFF. The CDR3 nucleotides read TGTGCCAGCAGCCGGACTAGCGGGAGGGCCTACAATGAGCAGTTCTTC. Variable domain in full (rest from reference TRBV14 and TRBJ2-1): EAGVTQFPSHSVIEKGQTVTLRCDPISGHDNLYWYRRVMGKEIKFLLHFVKESKQDESGMPNNRFLAERTGGTYSTLKVQPAELEDSGVYFCASSRTSGRAYNEQFFGPGTRLTVL.

This chain connects TRBV9 to TRBJ2-3, with D hard to call. Germline V gene lookup returns CDR1 SGDLS and CDR2 YYNGEE. The CDR3 has 17 amino acids. Trimming took 4 bases from V and 2 from J, leaving 20 bases between them. The CDR3, as DNA: TGTGCCAGCAGCCCGAGAAATACCGGCGGTTCCACAGATACGCAGTATTTT. This translates into CASSPRNTGGSTDTQYF. Full variable domain (missing parts from reference TRBV9 and TRBJ2-3): DSGVTQTPKHLITATGQRVTLRCSPRSGDLSVYWYQQSLDQGLQFLIQYYNGEERAKGNILERFSAQQFPDLHSELNLSSLELGDSALYFCASSPRNTGGSTDTQYFGPGTRLTVL.

The rearrangement links TRBV5-1 to TRBJ2-3, with 11 bases identical to TRBD2. The J segment lost 8 bases and the V segment lost 1 base, leaving 12 bases of the junction unmatched. The germline CDR1 and CDR2 sequences are SGHRS and YFSETQ. CDR3 length equals 17 residues. The CDR3 DNA is TGCGCCAGCAGCTTGAACCCGGGTAGCGGGGGGGCGTCTACGCAGTATTTT. It specifies CASSLNPGSGGASTQYF.

The chain combines TRBV2 with TRBJ1-5; no clear D. With 2 bases removed from V and 5 bases from J, the gap between germline ends came to 7 bases. This CDR3 has 13 residues. The germline V gene has CDR1 SNHLY and CDR2 FYNNEI. The CDR3 DNA follows: TGTGCCAGCAGTGAAAACAGTTATCAGCCCCAGCATTTT. This encodes CASSENSYQPQHF.

The chain has TRBV5-6 and TRBJ2-7; the D gene is possibly TRBD2 (6 bases). The CDR3 contains 12 residues. Germline V gene sequence: CDR1 SGHDT, CDR2 YYEEEE. Trimming cost V 3 bases and J 4 bases, with 8 bases left between them. CDR3 loop: CASSSGTYEQYF. The DNA of the CDR3 is TGTGCCAGCAGCTCGGGGACTTACGAGCAGTACTTC.

This clone was seen once. This rearrangement joins TRBV11-3 to TRBJ2-7; D unclear. Germline V gene data show CDR1 as SGHNT and CDR2 as YENEEA. The V and J ends lost 0 bases and 6 bases respectively, with 6 bases between them. The CDR3 runs 12 residues. This chain's CDR3 is CASSLDLLEQYF. The DNA of the CDR3 is TGTGCCAGCAGCTTAGACCTCCTCGAGCAGTACTTC.

This chain uses TRBV6-1 with TRBJ1-5, with D hard to call. Germline V gene sequence: CDR1 MNHNS, CDR2 SASEGT. Trimming removed 3 bases at V and 9 bases at J, with 12 bases between. The CDR3 contains 13 residues. The CDR3 bases are TGTGCCAGCAGTGACGGACTGGGATTGCCCCAGCATTTT. Its translation is CASSDGLGLPQHF.

In nucleotides, the CDR3 is TGTGCCATCGCAAGGACTCAGGGGACAGATACGCAGTATTTT. Its translation: CAIARTQGTDTQYF. V is TRBV10-3 and J is TRBJ2-3; TRBD1 is a possible D gene (6 bases). This CDR3 region has 14 residues. The germline V gene encodes CDR1 ENHRY and CDR2 SYGVKD. Deletions cut 8 bases from V and 3 bases from J, with 15 bases between.

The table lists this clone with a few counts. The J gene is TRBJ1-2, the V gene TRBV29-1, with D possibly being TRBD1 (6 bases). The CDR3 has 11 amino acids. The germline V and J ends were trimmed by 8 bases and 2 bases, with 9 bases remaining between them. The germline gives CDR1 SQVTM, CDR2 ANQGSEA. The CDR3 sequence is CSLDRNYGYTF. CDR3 coding DNA: TGCAGCCTGGACAGAAACTATGGCTACACCTTC.

The V call is TRBV24-1, the J call TRBJ2-3; 7 positions agree with TRBD1. CDR3 size: 14 residues. CDR1 is KGHDR, CDR2 SFDVKD, per germline. Trimming removed 4 bases from V and 3 bases from J; junction bases left unmatched: 3. CDR3 in DNA: TGTGCCACCAGTGAGACAGGGATAACAGATACGCAGTATTTT. Translated: CATSETGITDTQYF.